This entry is about one T cell receptor (beta chain). Both 60 Vbeta primers and 13 Jbeta primers went into the PCR. TCRdb's table, derived via immunoSEQ multiplex PCR, lists solely in-frame clones and lacks some. The sample lists some 93,000 clones, approximately 81% occurring once. The V end lost 5 bases, the J end lost 3 bases, and 5 bases lay between the germline ends. The CDR3 has 11 amino acids. Germline V gene data show CDR1 as SNHLY and CDR2 as FYNNEI. These data originate in a study of cytomegalovirus exposure and HLA in healthy donors. The clonotype comes from a woman in her thirties or forties in good health and CMV-seronegative. The rearrangement uses TRBV2 and TRBJ2-7; D is unclear. Sample: PBMCs. The CDR3 coding sequence is TGTGCCAGCAGTCTCCGCTACGAGCAGTACTTC. Protein: CASSLRYEQYF.